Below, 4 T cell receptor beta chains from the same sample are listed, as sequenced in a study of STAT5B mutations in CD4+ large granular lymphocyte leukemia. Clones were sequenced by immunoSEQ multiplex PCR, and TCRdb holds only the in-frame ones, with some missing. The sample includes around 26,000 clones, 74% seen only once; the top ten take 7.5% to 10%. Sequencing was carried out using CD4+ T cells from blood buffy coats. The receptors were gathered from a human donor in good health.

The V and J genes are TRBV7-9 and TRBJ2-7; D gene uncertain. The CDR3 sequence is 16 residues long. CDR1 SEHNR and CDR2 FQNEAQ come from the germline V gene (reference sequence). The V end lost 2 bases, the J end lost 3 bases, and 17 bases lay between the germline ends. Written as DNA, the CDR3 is TGTGCCAGCAGCTTAATCGTGTGGGGATCTGGCTACGAGCAGTACGTC. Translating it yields CASSLIVWGSGYEQYV.

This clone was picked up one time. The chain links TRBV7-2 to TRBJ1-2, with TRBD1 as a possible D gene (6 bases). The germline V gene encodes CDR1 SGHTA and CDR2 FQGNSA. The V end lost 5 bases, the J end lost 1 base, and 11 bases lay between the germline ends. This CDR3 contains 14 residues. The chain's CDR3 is CASSQDSFNYGYTF. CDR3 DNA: TGTGCCAGCAGCCAGGACAGTTTTAACTATGGCTACACCTTC.

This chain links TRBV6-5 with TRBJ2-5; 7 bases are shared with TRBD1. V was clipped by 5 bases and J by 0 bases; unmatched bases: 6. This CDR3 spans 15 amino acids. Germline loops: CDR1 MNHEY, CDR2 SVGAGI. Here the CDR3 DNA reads TGTGCCAGCAGTATACAGGGGATTAACCAAGAGACCCAGTACTTC. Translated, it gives CASSIQGINQETQYF.

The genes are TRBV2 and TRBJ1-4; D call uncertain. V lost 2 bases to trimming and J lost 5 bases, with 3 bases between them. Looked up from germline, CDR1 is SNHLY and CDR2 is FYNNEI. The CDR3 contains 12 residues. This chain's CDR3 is CASSERNEKLFF. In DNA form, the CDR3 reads TGTGCCAGCAGTGAAAGGAATGAAAAACTGTTTTTT.